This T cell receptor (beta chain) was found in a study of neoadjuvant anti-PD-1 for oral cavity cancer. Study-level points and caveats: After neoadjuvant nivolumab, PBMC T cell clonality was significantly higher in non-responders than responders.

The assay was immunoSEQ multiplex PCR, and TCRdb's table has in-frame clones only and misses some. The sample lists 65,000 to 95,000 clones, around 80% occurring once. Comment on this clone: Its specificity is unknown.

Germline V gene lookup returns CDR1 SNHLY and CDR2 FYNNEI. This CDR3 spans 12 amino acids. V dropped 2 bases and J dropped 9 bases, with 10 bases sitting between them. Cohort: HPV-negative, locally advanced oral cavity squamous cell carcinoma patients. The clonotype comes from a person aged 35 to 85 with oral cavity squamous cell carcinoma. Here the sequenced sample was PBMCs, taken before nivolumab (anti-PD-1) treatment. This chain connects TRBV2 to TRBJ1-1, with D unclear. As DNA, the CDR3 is TGTGCCAGCAGTGAACCGGCCTCCCAAGCTTTCTTT. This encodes CASSEPASQAFF.